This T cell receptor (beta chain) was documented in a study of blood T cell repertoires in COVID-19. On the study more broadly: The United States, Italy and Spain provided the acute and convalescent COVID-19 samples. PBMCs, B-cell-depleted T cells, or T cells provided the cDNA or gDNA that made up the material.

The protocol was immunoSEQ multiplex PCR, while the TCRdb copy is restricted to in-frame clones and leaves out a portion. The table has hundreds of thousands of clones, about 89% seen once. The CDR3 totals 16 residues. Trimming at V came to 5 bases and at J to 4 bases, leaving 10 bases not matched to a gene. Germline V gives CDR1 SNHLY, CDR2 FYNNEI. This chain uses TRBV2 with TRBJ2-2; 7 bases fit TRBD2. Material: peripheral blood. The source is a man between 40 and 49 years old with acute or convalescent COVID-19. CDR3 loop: CASSTWDYMTTGELFF. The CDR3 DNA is TGTGCCAGCAGTACCTGGGACTATATGACCACCGGGGAGCTGTTTTTT.